This T cell receptor (beta chain) was identified in a study of regulatory T cells in long-lasting Graves disease. V lost 0 bases and J lost 5, with 11 bases in between. CDR1 is KGHSH, CDR2 LQKENI, per germline. The CDR3 loop spans 15 amino acids. Time point here: newly diagnosed GD, antithyroid drugs for less than 3 months. Following extraction of RNA from PBMCs, that RNA was used to make the TCR library. This clonotype was picked up a small number of times. Combining iRepertoire HTBI primers with Arm-PCR of CDR3 regions, the authors built TCR beta libraries. Each CDR3 protein gets one entry after TCRdb re-called the multiplex PCR reads with MiXCR. The sample lists under 700,000 distinct CDR3 sequences, approximately 16% seen once, with about 25% in the top ten. This same sample was also taken into another study, of T cells in Graves' hyperthyroidism and ophthalmopathy. That paper adds: TCR CDR3 regions were first amplified by RT-PCR with HTBI primers.

The receptor comes from a middle-aged woman with Graves disease. J is TRBJ2-1 and V is TRBV18; no clear D. The sample in question was peripheral blood mononuclear cells (PBMCs), obtained at new diagnosis, from a patient treated with antithyroid drugs. CDR3 sequence reads: CASSPPAMGHNEQFF. The DNA for the CDR3 is TGTGCCAGCTCACCACCGGCAATGGGCCACAATGAGCAGTTCTTC.